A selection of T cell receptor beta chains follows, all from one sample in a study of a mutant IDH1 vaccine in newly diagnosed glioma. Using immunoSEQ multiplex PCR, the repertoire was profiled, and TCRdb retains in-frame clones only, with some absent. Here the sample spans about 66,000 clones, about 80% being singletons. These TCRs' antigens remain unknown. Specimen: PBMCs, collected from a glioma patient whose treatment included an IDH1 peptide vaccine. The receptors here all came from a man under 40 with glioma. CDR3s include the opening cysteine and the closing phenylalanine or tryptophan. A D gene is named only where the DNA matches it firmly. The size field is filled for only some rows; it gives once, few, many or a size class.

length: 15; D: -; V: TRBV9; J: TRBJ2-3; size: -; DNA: TGTGCCAGCAGCGTCAAGGATACCACCACAGATACGCAGTATTTT; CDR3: CASSVKDTTTDTQYF
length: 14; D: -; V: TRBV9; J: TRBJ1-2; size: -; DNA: TGTGCCAGCAGCGTAGGTTCAGGGATCTATGGCTACACCTTC; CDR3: CASSVGSGIYGYTF
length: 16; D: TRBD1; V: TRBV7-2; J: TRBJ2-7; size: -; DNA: TGTGCCAGCAGCCCCATCCCGGGACAGGGCCTCTACGAGCAGTACTTC; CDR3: CASSPIPGQGLYEQYF
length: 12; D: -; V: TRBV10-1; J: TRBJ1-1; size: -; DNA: TGCGCCAGCGGGAACAGGGTCACTGAAGCTTTCTTT; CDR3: CASGNRVTEAFF
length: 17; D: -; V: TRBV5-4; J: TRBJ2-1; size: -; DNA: TGTGCCAGCAGCCAAAGGGCCGGGGGACAATCCTACAATGAGCAGTTCTTC; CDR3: CASSQRAGGQSYNEQFF
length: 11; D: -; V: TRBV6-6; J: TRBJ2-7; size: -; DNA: TGTGCCAGCAGTTACTCTCGGGAGCAGTACTTC; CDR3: CASSYSREQYF
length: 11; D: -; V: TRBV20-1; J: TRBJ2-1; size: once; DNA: TGCAGTGCTGAGTCGACAAATGAGCAGTTCTTC; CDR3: CSAESTNEQFF
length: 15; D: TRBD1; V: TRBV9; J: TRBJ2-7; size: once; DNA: TGTGCCAGCAGCGTAAACTTGGGACAGCGCTACGAGCAGTACTTC; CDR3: CASSVNLGQRYEQYF
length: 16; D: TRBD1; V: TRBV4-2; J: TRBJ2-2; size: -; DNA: TGTGCCAGCAGCCAAGAAGGGGGCGGCGCCACCGGGGAGCTGTTTTTT; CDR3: CASSQEGGGATGELFF
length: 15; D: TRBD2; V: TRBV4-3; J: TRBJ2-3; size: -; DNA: TGCGCCAGCAGGTTTCAAGCGGGGGGAGGAGATACGCAGTATTTT; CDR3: CASRFQAGGGDTQYF
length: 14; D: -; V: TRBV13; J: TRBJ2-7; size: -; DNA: TGTGCCAGCAGCCAAGGCCTACTTAAAGGGGAACAGTACTTC; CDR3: CASSQGLLKGEQYF
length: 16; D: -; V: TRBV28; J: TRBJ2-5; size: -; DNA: TGTGCCAGCAGTACACCTTCCACTACCGTCCGGGAGACCCAGTACTTC; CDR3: CASSTPSTTVRETQYF
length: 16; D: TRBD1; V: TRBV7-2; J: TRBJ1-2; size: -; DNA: TGTGCCAGCAGCTCCCGGTCAGGGACAGCCACCCGGGGCTACACCTTC; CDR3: CASSSRSGTATRGYTF
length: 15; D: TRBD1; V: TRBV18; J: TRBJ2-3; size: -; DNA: TGTGCCAGCTCCCTAGGGGGCGTCGGCACAGATACGCAGTATTTT; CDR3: CASSLGGVGTDTQYF
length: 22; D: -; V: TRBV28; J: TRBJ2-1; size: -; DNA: TGTGCCAGCAGCCATTTCGGTGGGGGGACAGTATCTATTAAGAGCTCCTACAATGAGCAGTTCTTC; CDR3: CASSHFGGGTVSIKSSYNEQFF
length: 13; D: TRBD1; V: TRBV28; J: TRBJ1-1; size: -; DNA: TGTGCCAGCAACGGACAGGGTTTCACTGAAGCTTTCTTT; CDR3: CASNGQGFTEAFF
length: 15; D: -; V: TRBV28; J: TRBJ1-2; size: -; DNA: TGTGCCAGCAGGGACCCCGGAGGTCTATTGTATGGCTACACCTTC; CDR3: CASRDPGGLLYGYTF
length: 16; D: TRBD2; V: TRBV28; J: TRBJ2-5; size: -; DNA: TGTGCCAGCAGCCCCCCGAGACTAGCGGCTAAAGAGACCCAGTACTTC; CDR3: CASSPPRLAAKETQYF
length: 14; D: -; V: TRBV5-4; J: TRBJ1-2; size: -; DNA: TGTGCCAGCACCCTTGGGGGGGCGGGCTATGGCTACACCTTC; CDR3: CASTLGGAGYGYTF
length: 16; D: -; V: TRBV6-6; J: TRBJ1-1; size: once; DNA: TGTGCCAGCAGTTACTCCGTATGGACAGCGAACACTGAAGCTTTCTTT; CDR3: CASSYSVWTANTEAFF
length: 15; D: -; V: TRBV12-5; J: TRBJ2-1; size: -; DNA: TGTGCTAGTGGTTTGGGGTCGGGCGTTAACAATGAGCAGTTCTTC; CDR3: CASGLGSGVNNEQFF
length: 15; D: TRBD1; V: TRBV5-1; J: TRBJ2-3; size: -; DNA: TGCGCCAGCAGCTTGGGGGCAGGGGGCGCGGATACGCAGTATTTT; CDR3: CASSLGAGGADTQYF
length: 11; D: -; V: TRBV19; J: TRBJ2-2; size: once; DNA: TGTGCCGGTGATCTGCCCCGGGGAGCTGTTTTT; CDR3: CAGDLPRGAVF
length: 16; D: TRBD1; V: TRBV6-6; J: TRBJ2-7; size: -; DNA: TGTGCCAGCAGTTCTTCCTGGACAGGGGGCAACTACGAGCAGTACTTC; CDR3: CASSSSWTGGNYEQYF
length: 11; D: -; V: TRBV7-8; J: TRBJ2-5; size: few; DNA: TGTGCCAGCAGCTTATCAGAGACCCAGTACTTC; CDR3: CASSLSETQYF
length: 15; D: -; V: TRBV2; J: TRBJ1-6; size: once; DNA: TGTGCCAGCAGAAGGACAGACAACTATAATTCACCCCTCCACTTT; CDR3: CASRRTDNYNSPLHF
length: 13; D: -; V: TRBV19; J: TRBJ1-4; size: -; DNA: TGTGCCAGTGGTGACCGGGTTCGGGAAAAACTGTTTTTT; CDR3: CASGDRVREKLFF
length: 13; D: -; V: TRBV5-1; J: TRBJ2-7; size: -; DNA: TGCGCCAGCAGCATGACAGAGGCCTACGAGCAGTACTTC; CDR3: CASSMTEAYEQYF
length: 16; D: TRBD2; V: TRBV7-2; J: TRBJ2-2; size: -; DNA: TGTGCCAGCAGCAACCTAGCGGGAGGGGGCACCGGGGAGCTGTTTTTT; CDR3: CASSNLAGGGTGELFF
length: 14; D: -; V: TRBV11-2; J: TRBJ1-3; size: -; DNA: TGTGCCAGCAGCCGAGGGCTTTCTGGAAACACCATATATTTT; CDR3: CASSRGLSGNTIYF
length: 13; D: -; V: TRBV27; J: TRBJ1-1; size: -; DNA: TGTGCCAGCAGTTTCGGTACTTCTGCTGAAGCTTTCTTT; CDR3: CASSFGTSAEAFF
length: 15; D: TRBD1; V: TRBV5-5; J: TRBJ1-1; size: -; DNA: TGTGCCAGCAGCCCCACCGGGACAGCGAACACTGAAGCTTTCTTT; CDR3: CASSPTGTANTEAFF
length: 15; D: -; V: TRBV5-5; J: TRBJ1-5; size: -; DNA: TGTGCCAGCAGCTTGGCGGGGGGGGGAGAACAGCCCCAGCATTTT; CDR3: CASSLAGGGEQPQHF
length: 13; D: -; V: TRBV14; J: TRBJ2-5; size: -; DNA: TGTGCCAGCAGCCAAGATTTTTTGGGGTCCCAGTACTTC; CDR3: CASSQDFLGSQYF
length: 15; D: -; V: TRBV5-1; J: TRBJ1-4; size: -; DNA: TGCGCCAGCAGCTTCAAGGGCCCAACTAATGAAAAACTGTTTTTT; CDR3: CASSFKGPTNEKLFF
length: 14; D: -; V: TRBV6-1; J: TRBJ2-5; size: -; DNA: TGTGCCAGCAGGGTCGAGGCAGCCCGGGAGACCCAGTACTTC; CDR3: CASRVEAARETQYF
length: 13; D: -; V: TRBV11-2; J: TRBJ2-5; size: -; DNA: TGTGCCAGCAGCCCGGCGGTATCAGGGACCCAGTACTTC; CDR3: CASSPAVSGTQYF
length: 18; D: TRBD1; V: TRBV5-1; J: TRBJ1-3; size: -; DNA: TGCGCCAGCACCGCCGGGACAGCTGGACTTGGCTCTGGAAACACCATATATTTT; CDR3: CASTAGTAGLGSGNTIYF
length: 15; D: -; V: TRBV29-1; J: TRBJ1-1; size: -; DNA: TGCAGCGTTGCGGGGGGATGGGGAATGAACACTGAAGCTTTCTTT; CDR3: CSVAGGWGMNTEAFF
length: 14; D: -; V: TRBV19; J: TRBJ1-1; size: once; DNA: TGTGCCAGTAGCCTGGTCGGGGGCGACACTGAAGCTTTCTTT; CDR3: CASSLVGGDTEAFF
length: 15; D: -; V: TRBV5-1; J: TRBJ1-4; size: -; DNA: TGCGCCAGCAGCTGGGGCTTCGGCAGGCTTGAAAAACTGTTTTTT; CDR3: CASSWGFGRLEKLFF
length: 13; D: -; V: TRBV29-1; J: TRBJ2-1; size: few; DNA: TGCAGCGTTGGAGAGACAATCTACAATGAGCAGTTCTTC; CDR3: CSVGETIYNEQFF
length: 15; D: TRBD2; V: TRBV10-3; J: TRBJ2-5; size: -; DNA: TGTGCCACCTTGAATAGCGGGGCGCACCAAGAGACCCAGTACTTC; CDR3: CATLNSGAHQETQYF
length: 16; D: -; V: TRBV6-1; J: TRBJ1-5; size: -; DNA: TGTGCCAGCAGTGAAGCCGGATTCTATAGCAATCAGCCCCAGCATTTT; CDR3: CASSEAGFYSNQPQHF
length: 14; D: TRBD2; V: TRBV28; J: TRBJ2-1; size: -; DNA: TGTGCCAGCAGCTCTCCCGGGACTAGCGGGGCGGGGTTCTTC; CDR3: CASSSPGTSGAGFF
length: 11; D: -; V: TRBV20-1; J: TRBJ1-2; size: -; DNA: TGCAGTGCTAGGTCCGGGTCAGGCTACACCTTC; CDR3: CSARSGSGYTF
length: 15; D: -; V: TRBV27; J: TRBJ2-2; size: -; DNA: TGTGCCAGCAGTCCTAGTAGGGTTCTCACCGGGGAGCTGTTTTTT; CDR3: CASSPSRVLTGELFF
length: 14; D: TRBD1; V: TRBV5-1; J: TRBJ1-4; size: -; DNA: TGCGCCAGCAGCTCGGGACAGGGAGATGAAAAACTGTTTTTT; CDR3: CASSSGQGDEKLFF
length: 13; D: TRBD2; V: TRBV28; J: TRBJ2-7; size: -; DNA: TGTGCCAGTCTGACCGGGAGGATGGGCGAGCAGTACTTC; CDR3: CASLTGRMGEQYF